Shown below are 29 T cell receptor beta chains from a single sample sequenced in a study of T cell repertoires in cytomegalovirus infection. TCRdb processed the reads anew with MiXCR; each CDR3 protein has one entry. This sample yields approximately 630,000 distinct CDR3 sequences, of which approximately 25% are seen a single time; around 8% belongs to the top ten. The sequencing input was CD8+ T cells from PBMCs. The receptors were gathered from a human donor in good health (CMV status not recorded). Some clones in this sample may be carry-over from other donors' samples.

This clonotype showed up many times. The chain carries TRBV6-2 or TRBV6-3 and TRBJ1-2; possibly TRBD1 for D (5 bases). CDR1 MNHEY and CDR2 SVGEGT come from the germline V gene. Deletions cut 4 bases from V and 3 bases from J, with 12 bases between. The CDR3 is 14 residues long. The CDR3 loop is CASSSTGTDYGYTF. The CDR3, as DNA: TGTGCCAGCAGTTCCACCGGGACCGACTATGGCTACACCTTC.

V and J are TRBV29-1 and TRBJ2-7, with D maybe TRBD2 (6 bases). Germline V gene sequence: CDR1 SQVTM, CDR2 ANQGSEA. V lost 6 bases and J 6 bases, leaving 15 bases between the germline ends. There are 12 residues in the CDR3. CDR3 residues: CSVVGTRSEQYV. CDR3 sequence (DNA): TGCAGCGTCGTGGGGACTCGGAGCGAGCAGTACGTC.

This clonotype was found many times. The chain couples TRBV6-5 to TRBJ2-5, with TRBD1 matching 9 bases. This CDR3 is 15 amino acids long. Trimming at V came to 2 bases and at J to 2 bases, leaving 3 bases not matched to a gene. Germline CDR1 and CDR2: MNHEY and SVGAGI. This chain's CDR3 is CASSYMDRGQETQYF. In DNA form, the CDR3 reads TGTGCCAGCAGTTACATGGACAGGGGACAAGAGACCCAGTACTTC.

This clonotype was seen at least ten times. The CDR3 coding sequence is TGTGCCAGCGCTCCAGGGGTCACAACCGGGGAGCTGTTTTTT. This translates into CASAPGVTTGELFF. The chain has TRBV7-6 and TRBJ2-2; D possibly corresponds to TRBD1 (6 bases). Trimming stripped 8 bases from V and 5 bases from J, with 15 bases between. The CDR3 is 14 residues long. Germline assignment: CDR1 SGHVS and CDR2 FNYEAQ.

The rearrangement joins TRBV7-9 to TRBJ1-6; the D is unclear. The V end was cut by 4 bases, the J end by 0 bases, with 10 bases between. The CDR3 consists of 16 residues. Germline CDR1 SEHNR, CDR2 FQNEAQ (reference sequence). The CDR3 reads CASSSKGSSYNSPLHF. The CDR3 bases are TGTGCCAGCAGCTCAAAAGGGAGCTCCTATAATTCACCCCTCCACTTT.

This clonotype came up many times. This sequence joins TRBV28 and TRBJ2-4; 8 bases map to TRBD1. This CDR3 is built from 18 residues. Germline V gene sequence: CDR1 MDHEN, CDR2 SYDVKM. The junction had 12 bases not matched to a gene; V was cut back by 4 bases and J by 1 base. CDR3 coding DNA: TGTGCCAGCAGTTCTTCTCCAACCAGGGGGCTGGCCAAAAACATTCAGTACTTC. It is translated as CASSSSPTRGLAKNIQYF.

The CDR3 DNA is TGTGCCAGCAGTGAAGTAGGACAGGGCGTCTACGAGCAGTACTTC. Its protein is CASSEVGQGVYEQYF. This sequence joins TRBV6-1 and TRBJ2-7; 8 bases agree with TRBD1. This CDR3 is 15 amino acids long. Germline loops: CDR1 MNHNS, CDR2 SASEGT. J lost 3 bases, V lost 1 base, and 5 bases had no gene match.

To note about this clonotype: A much larger clone differs by one base, so this may be a read error. This chain joins TRBV12-3 or TRBV12-4 and TRBJ1-5, with 7 bases that match TRBD1. Losses at the gene ends were 9 bases for V and 5 bases for J; bases not matched to a gene: 19. CDR3 size: 17 residues. The chain's CDR3 is CARRHGTGEPSDQPQHF. The CDR3 nucleotides read TGTGCCAGGAGACATGGAACAGGGGAACCCTCGGATCAGCCCCAGCATTTT.

This clonotype was observed a few times. The V and J genes are TRBV24-1 and TRBJ2-7, with a weak D call TRBD1 (6 bases). The CDR3 has 16 residues. Looked up from germline, CDR1 is KGHDR and CDR2 is SFDVKD. V was trimmed by 5 bases and J by 5 bases, leaving 21 bases between them. The CDR3 sequence: CATSAARDTDPHEQYF. The CDR3 nucleotides are TGTGCCACCAGTGCGGCGAGGGACACCGACCCCCACGAGCAGTACTTC.

This clonotype was seen many times. This chain uses TRBV5-4 with TRBJ1-1, with unresolved D. The V and J ends lost 2 bases and 3 bases respectively, with 11 bases between them. CDR1 and CDR2 (germline): SGHNT, YYREEE (reference sequence). The CDR3 length is 14 residues. CDR3 loop: CASSLLDDYTEAFF. CDR3 nucleotides: TGTGCCAGCAGCTTATTGGACGATTACACTGAAGCTTTCTTT.

The rearrangement links TRBV9 to TRBJ2-3, with 8 nucleotides matching TRBD2. V gave up 4 bases and J gave up 2 bases; unmatched junction bases: 6. The CDR3 loop spans 15 amino acids. CDR1 and CDR2 from the germline V gene are SGDLS and YYNGEE. CDR3 sequence reads: CASSFGLADTDTQYF. CDR3 nucleotides: TGTGCCAGCAGCTTCGGACTAGCTGACACAGATACGCAGTATTTT. Full variable domain (remainder filled in from reference TRBV9 and TRBJ2-3): DSGVTQTPKHLITATGQRVTLRCSPRSGDLSVYWYQQSLDQGLQFLIQYYNGEERAKGNILERFSAQQFPDLHSELNLSSLELGDSALYFCASSFGLADTDTQYFGPGTRLTVL.

The V gene is TRBV7-3, the J gene TRBJ2-1; D may match TRBD1 or TRBD2 (6 bases each). The germline V gene has CDR1 SGHTA and CDR2 FQGTGA. The CDR3 length is 15 residues. Trimming took 5 bases from V and 2 from J, leaving 13 bases between them. CDR3 bases: TGTGCCAGCAGCCCAGACGGGGGCGCCTACAATGAGCAGTTCTTC. Protein: CASSPDGGAYNEQFF.

The CDR3 loop is CATKLQRGPQNEQFF. In DNA form, the CDR3 reads TGTGCCACCAAGTTACAAAGGGGGCCCCAGAATGAGCAGTTCTTC. This chain connects TRBV6-6 to TRBJ2-1, with 7 bases aligning to TRBD1. The CDR3 contains 15 residues. Germline-derived CDR1 and CDR2 are MNHNY and SVGAGI (reference sequence). Trimming took 10 bases from V and 7 from J; bases not matched to a gene: 16.

The CDR3 DNA sequence: TGTGCCTGCACATCGGGATCTCGAGAGACCCAGTACTTC. Translating gives CACTSGSRETQYF. V and J are TRBV12-3 or TRBV12-4 and TRBJ2-5, with D possibly being TRBD2 (5 bases). The ends were cut back, 11 bases at V and 4 bases at J, with 17 bases in the middle. There are 13 residues in the CDR3.

This chain joins TRBV15 and TRBJ2-7, with D possibly matching TRBD2 (5 bases). CDR3 size: 14 residues. Trimming removed 0 bases from V and 4 bases from J, with 10 bases in between. The germline gives CDR1 LNHNV, CDR2 YYDKDF (reference sequence). DNA of the CDR3: TGTGCCACCAGCAGAGACGGGAACGCTTACGAGCAGTACGTC. Translated: CATSRDGNAYEQYV.

This clonotype was observed at least ten times. The V gene is TRBV7-2, the J gene TRBJ2-1; TRBD2 matches 13 bases. V dropped 3 bases and J dropped 9; count of bases not matched to a gene: 5. Germline-derived CDR1 and CDR2 are SGHTA and FQGNSA. The CDR3 is 15 residues long. CDR3 coding DNA: TGTGCCAGCAGCTTCACTAGCGGGGGGGCCGGTGAGCAGTTCTTC. Translated: CASSFTSGGAGEQFF.

The CDR3 DNA is TGTGCCAGCAGCCGCTGGGAGGGGGCGGAAACTGAAGCTTTCTTT. Its protein product is CASSRWEGAETEAFF. The V gene is TRBV5-4, the J gene TRBJ1-1; 7 bases match TRBD1. The CDR3 has 15 amino acids. CDR1 and CDR2 (germline): SGHNT, YYREEE (reference sequence). V lost 4 bases to trimming and J lost 5 bases; unmatched junction nucleotides: 11.

This clonotype was seen only a few times. The chain recombines TRBV6-2 or TRBV6-3 with TRBJ2-1, with a possible D match to TRBD2 (7 bases). The ends were cut back, 6 bases at V and 3 bases at J, with 18 bases in the middle. From germline, CDR1 is MNHEY and CDR2 SVGEGT. The CDR3 covers 16 residues. The CDR3: CASSNPGGPNYNEQFF. The CDR3 DNA reads as TGTGCCAGCAGCAACCCCGGGGGGCCGAACTACAATGAGCAGTTCTTC.

This chain joins TRBV6-2 or TRBV6-3 and TRBJ2-5; D call uncertain. The germline V and J ends were trimmed by 6 bases and 5 bases, with 10 bases remaining between them. The CDR3 sequence is 12 residues long. Germline V gene sequence: CDR1 MNHEY, CDR2 SVGEGT. The CDR3 sequence is CASRVREETQYF. The CDR3 coding sequence is TGTGCCAGCAGGGTCCGAGAGGAGACCCAGTACTTC.

This clonotype has ten or more counts. In DNA form, the CDR3 reads TGTGCCAGCAGCCCCCAATTCGGGGGGGGGGGAGAGACCCAGTACTTC. As protein: CASSPQFGGGGETQYF. The J gene is TRBJ2-5, the V gene TRBV7-2; 8 bases fit TRBD2. The J segment lost 4 bases and the V segment lost 5 bases, leaving 12 bases of the junction unmatched. Germline V gene data show CDR1 as SGHTA and CDR2 as FQGNSA. The CDR3 extends over 16 amino acids.

This chain's CDR3 is CASSLGSGDEQFF. The CDR3 region has the DNA TGTGCCAGCAGCTTAGGGTCAGGGGATGAGCAGTTCTTC. The chain links TRBV7-9 to TRBJ2-1; D possibly corresponds to TRBD1 (6 bases). The ends were cut back, 1 base at V and 8 bases at J, with 9 bases in the middle. The germline V gene has CDR1 SEHNR and CDR2 FQNEAQ (reference sequence). The CDR3 loop spans 13 amino acids.

The chain carries TRBV7-9 and TRBJ2-1, with 8 bases lining up with TRBD1. Germline loops: CDR1 SEHNR, CDR2 FQNEAQ (reference sequence). After removal of 6 bases from V and 2 bases from J, the junction contained 12 bases not matched to a gene. CDR3 size: 17 residues. The DNA for the CDR3 is TGTGCCAGCAGTCCAGACATCGGACAGGGACCCTACAATGAGCAGTTCTTC. As protein: CASSPDIGQGPYNEQFF.

At least ten counts were recorded for this clonotype. The V and J genes are TRBV7-9 and TRBJ2-1, with 8 bases matching TRBD1. CDR1 is SEHNR and CDR2 is FQNEAQ in the germline V gene (reference sequence). The CDR3 totals 16 residues. V was clipped by 5 bases and J by 3 bases; unmatched bases: 9. CDR3 region: CASSRAATGVYNEQFF. Here the CDR3 DNA reads TGTGCCAGCAGCCGGGCCGCGACAGGGGTCTACAATGAGCAGTTCTTC.

The rearrangement joins TRBV5-1 to TRBJ2-3, with 9 nucleotides matching TRBD1. The germline V gene encodes CDR1 SGHRS and CDR2 YFSETQ. Losses at the gene ends were 0 bases for V and 4 bases for J; bases not matched to a gene: 3. The CDR3 spans 15 residues. The CDR3 DNA follows: TGCGCCAGCAGCTTGGAGGACAGGGGTCCAGATACGCAGTATTTT. It specifies CASSLEDRGPDTQYF.

This clonotype appeared a few times. This CDR3 is CASSLSTGNNAIAQYF. The DNA of the CDR3 is TGTGCCAGCAGTCTCTCGACAGGGAACAACGCAATCGCGCAGTATTTT. The chain combines TRBV12-3 or TRBV12-4 with TRBJ2-3; 7 bases are a match to TRBD1. CDR3 length: 16 amino acids. Germline trimming cut 5 bases from V and 10 bases from J; bases unmatched to any gene: 18.

This clonotype has ten or more counts. J is TRBJ2-5 and V is TRBV20-1; unclear D gene. Germline CDR1 is DFQATT and CDR2 is SNEGSKA (reference sequence). This CDR3 is built from 13 residues. Trimming shortened V by 5 bases and J by 3 bases, and 13 bases separated the two germline ends. CDR3 sequence reads: CSAPLISKETQYF. DNA for the CDR3: TGCAGTGCTCCCCTTATTTCGAAAGAGACCCAGTACTTC.

This clonotype was observed at least ten times. This chain uses TRBV7-8 with TRBJ2-1; D uncertain. Trimming pared 5 bases from V and 8 bases from J, leaving 19 bases between. The germline gives CDR1 SGHVS, CDR2 FQNEAQ. The CDR3 length is 15 residues. In DNA form, the CDR3 reads TGTGCCAGCAGCCCCCGAGCCGGCTTGACCGATGAGCAGTTCTTC. Amino acid sequence: CASSPRAGLTDEQFF.

This sequence joins TRBV28 and TRBJ1-1; 10 bases fit TRBD1. The trim removed 1 base at V and 6 bases at J, leaving 5 bases unmatched. The CDR3 totals 15 residues. Germline CDR1 reads MDHEN; CDR2 reads SYDVKM. The CDR3 DNA sequence: TGTGCCAGCAGTTTATCTGGGACAGGGGTTTCTGAAGCTTTCTTT. Encoded protein: CASSLSGTGVSEAFF.

This clonotype was seen a handful of times. The chain joins TRBV29-1 to TRBJ2-1; 7 bases are a match to TRBD1. CDR1 and CDR2 (germline): SQVTM, ANQGSEA. The CDR3 is 16 residues long. The junction had 9 bases not matched to a gene; V was cut back by 2 bases and J by 2 bases. The CDR3 reads CSVEPRTGLTYNEQFF. The CDR3 DNA follows: TGCAGCGTTGAACCCCGGACAGGTCTTACCTACAATGAGCAGTTCTTC.